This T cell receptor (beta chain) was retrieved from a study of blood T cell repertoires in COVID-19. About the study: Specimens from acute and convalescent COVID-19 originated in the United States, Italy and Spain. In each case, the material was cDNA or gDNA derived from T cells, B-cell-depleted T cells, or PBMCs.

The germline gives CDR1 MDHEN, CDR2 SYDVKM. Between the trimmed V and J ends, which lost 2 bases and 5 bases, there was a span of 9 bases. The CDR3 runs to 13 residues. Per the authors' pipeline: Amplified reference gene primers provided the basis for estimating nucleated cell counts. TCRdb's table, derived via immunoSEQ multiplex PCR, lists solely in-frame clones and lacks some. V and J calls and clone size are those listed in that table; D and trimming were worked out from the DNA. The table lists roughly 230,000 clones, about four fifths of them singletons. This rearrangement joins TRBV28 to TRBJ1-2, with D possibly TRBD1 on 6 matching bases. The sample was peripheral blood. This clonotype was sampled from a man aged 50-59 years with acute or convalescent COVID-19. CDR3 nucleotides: TGTGCCAGCAGTTTAGGGCAGGGGTATGGCTACACCTTC. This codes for CASSLGQGYGYTF.